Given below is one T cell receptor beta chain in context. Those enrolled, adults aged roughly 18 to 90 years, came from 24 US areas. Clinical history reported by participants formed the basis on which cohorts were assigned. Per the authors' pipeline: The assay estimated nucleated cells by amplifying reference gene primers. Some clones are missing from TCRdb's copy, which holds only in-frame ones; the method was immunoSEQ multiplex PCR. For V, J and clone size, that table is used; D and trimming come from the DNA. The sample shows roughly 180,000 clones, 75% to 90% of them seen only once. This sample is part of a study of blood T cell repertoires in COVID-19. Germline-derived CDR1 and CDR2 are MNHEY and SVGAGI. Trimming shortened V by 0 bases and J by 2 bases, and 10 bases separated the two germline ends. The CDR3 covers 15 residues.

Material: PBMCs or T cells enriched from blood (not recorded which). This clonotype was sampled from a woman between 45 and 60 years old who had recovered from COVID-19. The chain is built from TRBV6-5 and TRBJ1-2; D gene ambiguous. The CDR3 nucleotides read TGTGCCAGCAGTTACTCTCAGGTTCCAAACTATGGCTACACCTTC. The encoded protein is CASSYSQVPNYGYTF.